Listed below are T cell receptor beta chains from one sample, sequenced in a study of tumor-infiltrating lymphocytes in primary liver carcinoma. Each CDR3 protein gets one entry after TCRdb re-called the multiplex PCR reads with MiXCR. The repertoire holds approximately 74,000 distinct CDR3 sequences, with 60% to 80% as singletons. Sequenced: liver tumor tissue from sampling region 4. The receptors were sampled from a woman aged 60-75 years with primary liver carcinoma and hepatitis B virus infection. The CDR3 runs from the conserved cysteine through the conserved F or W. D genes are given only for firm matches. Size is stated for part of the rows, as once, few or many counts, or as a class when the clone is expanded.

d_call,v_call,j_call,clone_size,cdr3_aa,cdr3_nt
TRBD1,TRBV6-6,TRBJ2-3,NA,CASSGRTGETDTQYF,TGTGCCAGCAGCGGCAGGACAGGGGAAACAGATACGCAGTATTTT
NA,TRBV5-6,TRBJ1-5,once,CASSLGPLAGGDTQHF,TGTGCCAGCAGCTTGGGGCCACTAGCGGGAGGTGATACGCAGCATTTT
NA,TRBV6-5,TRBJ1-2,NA,CASSYFSVSYAAPVIDYGYTF,TGTGCCAGCAGTTACTTTTCAGTTAGCTACGCGGCCCCCGTAATAGACTATGGGTACACCTTC
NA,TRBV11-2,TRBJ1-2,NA,CASGSGTEYGYTF,TGTGCCAGTGGTTCCGGGACGGAATACGGCTACACCTTC
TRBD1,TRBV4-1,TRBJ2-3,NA,CACSSPGQCTQYF,TGCGCCTGCAGTTCCCCGGGACAGTGCACGCAGTATTTT
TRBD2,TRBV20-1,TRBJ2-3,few,CSARGAGATSTDTQYF,TGCAGTGCTAGGGGAGCGGGGGCCACTAGCACAGATACGCAGTATTTT
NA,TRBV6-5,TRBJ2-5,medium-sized,CASSPMRYNGETQYF,TGTGCCAGCAGTCCCATGAGGTACAATGGAGAGACCCAGTACTTC
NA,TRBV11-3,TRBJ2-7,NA,CASNPGAGGNYEQYF,TGTGCCAGCAACCCCGGGGCAGGTGGCAACTACGAGCAGTACTTC
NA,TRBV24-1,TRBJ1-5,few,CATRDSNQPQHF,TGTGCCACCAGGGACAGCAATCAGCCCCAGCATTTT
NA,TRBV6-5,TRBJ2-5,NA,CASSYYPSQSQETQYF,TGTGCCAGCAGTTACTACCCGTCACAGTCCCAAGAGACCCAGTACTTC
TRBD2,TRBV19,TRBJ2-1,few,CASSSLRTSGYNEQFF,TGTGCCAGTAGTAGCCTAAGGACTAGCGGCTACAATGAGCAGTTCTTC
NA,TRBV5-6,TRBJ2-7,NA,CASSFMGTAVYDQYF,TGTGCCAGCAGCTTTATGGGGACTGCAGTCTACGACCAGTACTTC
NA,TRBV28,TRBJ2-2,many,CASSLGQRDTGELFF,TGTGCCAGCAGTTTAGGGCAGCGGGACACCGGGGAGCTGTTTTTT
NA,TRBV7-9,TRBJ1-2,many,CASSFPGTAYGYTF,TGTGCCAGCAGCTTCCCCGGGACGGCATATGGCTACACCTTC
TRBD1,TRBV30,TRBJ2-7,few,CAWKQGTYEQYF,TGTGCCTGGAAACAGGGGACCTACGAGCAGTACTTC
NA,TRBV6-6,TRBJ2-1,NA,CASSYESSYNGQFF,TGTGCCAGCAGTTATGAGAGCTCCTACAATGGGCAGTTCTTC
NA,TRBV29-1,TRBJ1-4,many,CSVQGLNEKLFF,TGCAGCGTCCAGGGGCTAAATGAAAAACTGTTTTTT
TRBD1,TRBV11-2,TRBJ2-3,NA,CARSLRGLTYTSDRQYF,TGTGCCAGGAGCTTAAGGGGGCTAACGTACACGTCAGATAGGCAATATTTT
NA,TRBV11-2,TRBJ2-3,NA,CANSMGLPTETQYF,TGTGCCAACAGCATGGGACTTCCCACAGAAACGCAGTATTTT
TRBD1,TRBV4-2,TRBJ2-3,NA,CVSSPWTGTGGTDTLYF,TGTGTCAGCAGCCCTTGGACCGGGACAGGGGGCACAGATACGCTGTATTTT
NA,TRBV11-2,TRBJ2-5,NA,CANSPIGETQYF,TGTGCCAACAGCCCTATCGGGGAGACCCAGTACTTC
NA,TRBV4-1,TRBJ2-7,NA,CASRHGVRGYEQYF,TGCGCCAGCAGGCATGGTGTCAGGGGCTACGAACAGTACTTC
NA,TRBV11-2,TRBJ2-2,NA,CTGSPPQGPTGELLF,TGTACCGGCAGCCCTCCGCAAGGACCGACCGGGGAGCTGCTTTTT
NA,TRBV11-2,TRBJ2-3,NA,CTSRPSATNTDTQYF,TGTACCAGCAGGCCCTCTGCGACTAACACAGATACGCAGTATTTC
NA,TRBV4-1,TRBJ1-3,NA,CTSSTHRGNTIYF,TGCACTAGCAGCACCCACAGGGGAAACACCATATATTTT
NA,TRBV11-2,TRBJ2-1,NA,CVSSRLNPEVAHEQFF,TGTGTCAGCAGTCGACTAAACCCCGAGGTTGCCCATGAGCAGTTCTTC
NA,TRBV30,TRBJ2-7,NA,CAWTYAIIHYEQYF,TGTGCTTGGACGTATGCGATTATCCACTACGAGCAGTACTTC
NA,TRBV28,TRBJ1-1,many,CASLSVQLNTEAFF,TGTGCCAGCCTTTCGGTACAGCTGAACACTGAAGCTTTCTTT
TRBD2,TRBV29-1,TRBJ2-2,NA,CSVIPSGRTSGELFF,TGCAGCGTTATACCCAGCGGGAGGACCTCTGGGGAGCTGTTTTTT